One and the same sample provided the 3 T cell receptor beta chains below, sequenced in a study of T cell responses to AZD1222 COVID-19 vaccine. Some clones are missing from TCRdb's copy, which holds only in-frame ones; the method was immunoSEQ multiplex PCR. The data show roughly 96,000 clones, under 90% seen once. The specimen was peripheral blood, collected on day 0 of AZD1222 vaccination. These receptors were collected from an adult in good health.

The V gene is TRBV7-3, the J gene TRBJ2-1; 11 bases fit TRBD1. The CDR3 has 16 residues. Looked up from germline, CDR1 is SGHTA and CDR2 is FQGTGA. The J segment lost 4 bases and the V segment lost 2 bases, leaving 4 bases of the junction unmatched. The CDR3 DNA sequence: TGTGCCAGCAGCTTACGAGGACAGGGGGCATACAATGAGCAGTTCTTC. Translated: CASSLRGQGAYNEQFF.

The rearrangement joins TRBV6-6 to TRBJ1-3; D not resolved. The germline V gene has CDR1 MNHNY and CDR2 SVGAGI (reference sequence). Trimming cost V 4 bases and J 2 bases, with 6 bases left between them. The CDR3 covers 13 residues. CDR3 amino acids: CASSSRTGNTIYF. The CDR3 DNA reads TGTGCCAGCAGTTCGCGGACTGGAAACACCATATATTTT.

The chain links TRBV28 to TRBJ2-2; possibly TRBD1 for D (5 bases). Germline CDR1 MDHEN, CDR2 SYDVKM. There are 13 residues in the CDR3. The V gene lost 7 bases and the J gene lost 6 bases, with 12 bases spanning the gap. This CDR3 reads CASTRRESGELFF. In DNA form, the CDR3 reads TGTGCCAGCACTCGCAGGGAATCCGGGGAGCTGTTTTTT.